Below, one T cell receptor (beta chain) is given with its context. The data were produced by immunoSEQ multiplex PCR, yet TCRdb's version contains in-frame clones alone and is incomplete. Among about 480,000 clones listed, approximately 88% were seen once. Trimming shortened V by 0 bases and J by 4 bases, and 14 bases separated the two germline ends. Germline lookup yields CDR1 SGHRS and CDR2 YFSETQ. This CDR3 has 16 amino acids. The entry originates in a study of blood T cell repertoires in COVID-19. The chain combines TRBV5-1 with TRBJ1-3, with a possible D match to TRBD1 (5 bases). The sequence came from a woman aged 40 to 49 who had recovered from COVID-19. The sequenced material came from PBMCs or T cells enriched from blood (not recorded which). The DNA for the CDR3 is TGCGCCAGCAGCTTGGGGGGCGCATCGGGCGGAAACACCATATATTTT. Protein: CASSLGGASGGNTIYF.